The 28 T cell receptor beta chains listed next were all sequenced from one sample in a study of blood T cell repertoires in COVID-19. Clones were read by immunoSEQ multiplex PCR, and TCRdb kept only the in-frame ones, dropping some. The sample comprises 250,000 to 350,000 clones, around 89% of which are singletons, and less than 3% rests with the top ten. Sequenced input: PBMCs or T cells enriched from blood (not recorded which). These receptor sequences come from a woman in her forties or fifties who had recovered from COVID-19.

Only one count was recorded for this clone. This rearrangement joins TRBV3-1 (or the pseudogene TRBV3-2) to TRBJ1-1; D remains ambiguous. Germline assignment: CDR1 LGHDT and CDR2 YNNKEL (reference sequence). The CDR3 has 15 residues. Trimming shortened V by 2 bases and J by 4 bases, and 14 bases separated the two germline ends. CDR3: CASSQSGARGTEAFF. The CDR3 DNA sequence: TGTGCCAGCAGCCAAAGTGGCGCCCGGGGCACTGAAGCTTTCTTT.

This clone has more than one count but fewer than ten. The chain carries TRBV7-3 and TRBJ2-2; 10 bases are shared with TRBD2. J lost 0 bases, V lost 2 bases, and 3 bases had no gene match. The CDR3 totals 17 residues. Germline lookup yields CDR1 SGHTA and CDR2 FQGTGA. CDR3 loop: CASSLLAGATNTGELFF. In DNA form, the CDR3 reads TGTGCCAGCAGCTTACTAGCGGGGGCAACGAACACCGGGGAGCTGTTTTTT.

V usage is TRBV2 and J usage is TRBJ1-2, with a possible D match to TRBD1 (5 bases). CDR1 is SNHLY, CDR2 FYNNEI, per germline. V was pared by 8 bases and J by 5 bases, with 12 bases between. This CDR3 spans 12 amino acids. The CDR3 reads CASQGEPYGYTF. The CDR3 DNA reads TGTGCCAGCCAAGGGGAACCATATGGCTACACCTTC.

The chain employs TRBV19 and TRBJ1-3, with D unclear. In germline, CDR1 is LNHDA, CDR2 SQIVND (reference sequence). CDR3 length: 14 residues. V lost 10 bases to trimming and J lost 2 bases, with 15 bases between them. The CDR3 sequence is CATTFREAGNTIYF. CDR3 nucleotides: TGTGCCACCACATTTCGGGAGGCTGGAAACACCATATATTTT.

CDR3 in amino acids: CASSLTGPTSSGANVLTF. The CDR3 DNA follows: TGTGCCAGCAGTTTAACAGGGCCAACCTCCTCTGGGGCCAACGTCCTGACTTTC. The chain is built from TRBV27 and TRBJ2-6; perhaps TRBD1 as D (6 bases). The CDR3 length is 18 residues. Germline loops: CDR1 MNHEY, CDR2 SMNVEV (reference sequence). The V gene lost 2 bases and the J gene lost 0 bases, with 14 bases spanning the gap.

This sequence joins TRBV3-1 (or the pseudogene TRBV3-2) and TRBJ1-1; D remains unclear. This CDR3 region has 15 residues. V was pared by 1 base and J by 2 bases, with 11 bases between. The germline V gene has CDR1 LGHDT and CDR2 YNNKEL (reference sequence). CDR3 in amino acids: CASSQGATVNTEAFF. CDR3 bases: TGTGCCAGCAGCCAAGGCGCTACAGTTAACACTGAAGCTTTCTTT.

The sample holds one count of this clone. CDR3 loop: CASSNDRGGTQYF. CDR3 in DNA: TGTGCCAGTAGTAACGACAGGGGGGGGACCCAGTACTTC. The chain employs TRBV19 and TRBJ2-5, with 9 bases matching TRBD1. This CDR3 comprises 13 residues. Trimming cost V 4 bases and J 7 bases; bases outside gene matches: 4. Germline lookup yields CDR1 LNHDA and CDR2 SQIVND (reference sequence).

This clone was recorded only once. V is TRBV19 and J is TRBJ1-5, with 10 bases lining up with TRBD1. The germline CDR1 and CDR2 sequences are LNHDA and SQIVND (reference sequence). This CDR3 comprises 14 residues. V lost 7 bases, J lost 6 bases, and 6 bases stayed unmatched. The CDR3 here is CASNPRQGAQPQHF. The CDR3 coding sequence is TGTGCCAGTAATCCCAGACAGGGGGCTCAGCCCCAGCATTTT.

This clone appeared once. The V and J genes are TRBV18 and TRBJ2-7, with TRBD2 as a possible D gene (6 bases). Germline V CDR1 and CDR2: KGHSH, LQKENI. This CDR3 has 13 residues. With 6 bases removed from V and 3 bases from J, the gap between germline ends came to 12 bases. CDR3 bases: TGTGCCAGCTCCCTGGACTACCGCTACGAGCAGTACTTC. Translating it yields CASSLDYRYEQYF.

This chain connects TRBV19 to TRBJ2-3; 7 bases match TRBD2. Per the germline V gene, CDR1 is LNHDA and CDR2 is SQIVND (reference sequence). The CDR3 is made up of 15 amino acids. The trim removed 5 bases at V and 0 bases at J, leaving 5 bases unmatched. CDR3 amino acids: CASSVGGTSTDTQYF. For the CDR3, the DNA is TGTGCCAGTAGTGTGGGGGGGACTAGCACAGATACGCAGTATTTT.

This rearrangement joins TRBV5-1 to TRBJ1-1; 8 positions match TRBD1. Germline V gene sequence: CDR1 SGHRS, CDR2 YFSETQ. CDR3 length: 17 amino acids. The J segment lost 0 bases and the V segment lost 2 bases, leaving 9 bases of the junction unmatched. CDR3 region: CASSFDRGQRMNTEAFF. DNA of the CDR3: TGCGCCAGCAGCTTTGACAGGGGCCAGAGAATGAACACTGAAGCTTTCTTT. The full variable domain, completed using reference TRBV5-1 and TRBJ1-1, is KAGVTQTPRYLIKTRGQQVTLSCSPISGHRSVSWYQQTPGQGLQFLFEYFSETQRNKGNFPGRFSGRQFSNSRSEMNVSTLELGDSALYLCASSFDRGQRMNTEAFFGQGTRLTVV.

The rearrangement links TRBV18 to TRBJ2-1; 9 positions agree with TRBD2. J lost 4 bases, V lost 1 base, and 5 bases had no gene match. This CDR3 region has 16 residues. Germline V gene lookup returns CDR1 KGHSH and CDR2 LQKENI. DNA of the CDR3: TGTGCCAGCTCACCACTCCTAGCGGGAAGGTACAATGAGCAGTTCTTC. This sequence encodes CASSPLLAGRYNEQFF.

The rearrangement joins TRBV7-2 to TRBJ1-5, with D possibly TRBD1 on 5 matching bases. Germline V lookup: CDR1 SGHTA, CDR2 FQGNSA. The CDR3 sequence is 15 residues long. The V gene lost 1 base and the J gene lost 2 bases, with 9 bases spanning the gap. The CDR3 DNA follows: TGTGCCAGCAGCTTAGAATCAGGGCGCAATCAGCCCCAGCATTTT. Its protein product is CASSLESGRNQPQHF. Full variable domain (outside the CDR3, taken from reference TRBV7-2 and TRBJ1-5): GAGVSQSPSNKVTEKGKDVELRCDPISGHTALYWYRQSLGQGLEFLIYFQGNSAPDKSGLPSDRFSAERTGGSVSTLTIQRTQQEDSAVYLCASSLESGRNQPQHFGDGTRLSIL.

The chain links TRBV3-1 (or the pseudogene TRBV3-2) to TRBJ2-7; 7 bases fit TRBD1. Trimming at V came to 6 bases and at J to 3 bases, leaving 2 bases not matched to a gene. This CDR3 comprises 12 residues. CDR1 is LGHDT, CDR2 YNNKEL, per germline (reference sequence). Here the CDR3 reads CASSYRGYEQYF. The CDR3 DNA sequence: TGTGCCAGCAGTTACAGGGGCTACGAGCAGTACTTC.

This clone has just one count. This rearrangement joins TRBV6-2 or TRBV6-3 to TRBJ1-1, with 7 bases matching TRBD1. The CDR3 extends over 15 amino acids. The trim removed 0 bases at V and 4 bases at J, leaving 5 bases unmatched. Looked up from germline, CDR1 is MNHEY and CDR2 is SVGEGT. The CDR3, as DNA: TGTGCCAGCAGTTACTCGGGCAGGGGGGTCACTGAAGCTTTCTTT. It encodes CASSYSGRGVTEAFF.

The chain links TRBV28 to TRBJ1-1; perhaps TRBD1 as D (6 bases). The germline V gene has CDR1 MDHEN and CDR2 SYDVKM. V was trimmed by 6 bases and J by 10 bases, leaving 9 bases between them. This CDR3 has 10 residues. The CDR3 DNA follows: TGTGCCAGCAGCGGGGGGCTAGCTTTCTTT. Its protein product is CASSGGLAFF.

The rearrangement joins TRBV28 to TRBJ1-1; unclear D gene. The CDR3 runs 12 residues. Germline CDR1 reads MDHEN; CDR2 reads SYDVKM. With 4 bases removed from V and 8 bases from J, the gap between germline ends came to 11 bases. This CDR3 reads CASSYTRHEAFF. For the CDR3, the DNA is TGTGCCAGCAGTTATACTCGACACGAAGCTTTCTTT. The complete variable domain, with remaining parts taken from reference TRBV28 and TRBJ1-1, reads DVKVTQSSRYLVKRTGEKVFLECVQDMDHENMFWYRQDPGLGLRLIYFSYDVKMKEKGDIPEGYSVSREKKERFSLILESASTNQTSMYLCASSYTRHEAFFGQGTRLTVV.

V and J are TRBV5-1 and TRBJ1-3, with TRBD1 matching over 7 bases. The V gene's germline CDR1 is SGHRS and CDR2 YFSETQ. V lost 3 bases and J lost 3; bases outside the gene matches: 21. The CDR3 runs to 20 residues. The CDR3 region is CASSYDFDRVSRLGGNTIYF. The DNA for the CDR3 is TGCGCCAGCAGCTACGACTTTGACAGGGTATCGAGGCTTGGTGGAAACACCATATATTTT.

The rearrangement uses TRBV6-1 and TRBJ2-3, with D perhaps matching TRBD1 (6 bases). The CDR3 length is 18 residues. With 2 bases removed from V and 1 base from J, the gap between germline ends came to 19 bases. Per the germline V gene, CDR1 is MNHNS and CDR2 is SASEGT. CDR3 bases: TGTGCCAGCAGTGAACCGTCTCCGGGGACAAGGGGCACAGATACGCAGTATTTT. As protein: CASSEPSPGTRGTDTQYF.

The chain combines TRBV28 with TRBJ1-3, with 7 bases fitting TRBD1. V lost 7 bases, J lost 2 bases, and 5 bases stayed unmatched. There are 14 residues in the CDR3. Germline V gives CDR1 MDHEN, CDR2 SYDVKM. Here the CDR3 reads CASTLDRAGNTIYF. Written as DNA, the CDR3 is TGTGCCAGCACCTTAGACAGGGCTGGAAACACCATATATTTT.

This chain uses TRBV4-2 with TRBJ1-5; TRBD1 is a possible D gene (5 bases). Germline lookup yields CDR1 LGHNA and CDR2 YNFKEQ. Trimming left V 4 bases short and J 4 bases short, with 8 bases between. The CDR3 loop spans 13 amino acids. The chain's CDR3 is CASSLTGNQPQHF. In DNA form, the CDR3 reads TGTGCCAGCAGCCTTACAGGAAATCAGCCCCAGCATTTT.

This rearrangement joins TRBV5-6 to TRBJ2-5, with TRBD2 identical over 9 bases. This CDR3 contains 14 residues. Germline V gene sequence: CDR1 SGHDT, CDR2 YYEEEE. V dropped 5 bases and J dropped 1; count of bases not matched to a gene: 3. The CDR3 coding sequence is TGTGCCAGCAGATTAGCGGGAGCCCAAGAGACCCAGTACTTC. Its protein product is CASRLAGAQETQYF.

The rearrangement uses TRBV24-1 and TRBJ1-4; a possible D gene is TRBD1 (5 bases). The CDR3 is 13 residues long. Germline V gives CDR1 KGHDR, CDR2 SFDVKD. The V end lost 1 base, the J end lost 12 bases, and 11 bases lay between the germline ends. This chain's CDR3 is CATSDLQAGELFF. CDR3 nucleotides: TGTGCCACCAGTGATTTACAGGCGGGGGAACTGTTTTTT.

The rearrangement links TRBV7-9 to TRBJ2-5; TRBD2 matches at 12 bases. The CDR3 runs 18 residues. CDR1 SEHNR and CDR2 FQNEAQ come from the germline V gene (reference sequence). V gave up 3 bases and J gave up 5 bases; unmatched junction bases: 13. The CDR3 reads CASSLSGARLAGDETQYF. The CDR3, as DNA: TGTGCCAGCAGCTTGAGTGGGGCAAGACTAGCGGGAGATGAGACCCAGTACTTC.

This clone has only one observation. The chain has TRBV5-6 and TRBJ1-2; 7 positions match TRBD1. This CDR3 region has 13 residues. Germline CDR1 and CDR2: SGHDT and YYEEEE. Losses at the gene ends were 2 bases for V and 4 bases for J; bases not matched to a gene: 2. The CDR3 nucleotides are TGTGCCAGCAGCTTAAACAGGGGCTATGGCTACACCTTC. Protein product: CASSLNRGYGYTF. Full variable domain (missing parts from reference TRBV5-6 and TRBJ1-2): DAGVTQSPTHLIKTRGQQVTLRCSPKSGHDTVSWYQQALGQGPQFIFQYYEEEERQRGNFPDRFSGHQFPNYSSELNVNALLLGDSALYLCASSLNRGYGYTFGSGTRLTVV.

The chain employs TRBV30 and TRBJ2-7; 14 bases align to TRBD2. The germline V gene has CDR1 GTSNPN and CDR2 SVGIG (reference sequence). The CDR3 is made up of 16 amino acids. Losses at the gene ends were 5 bases for V and 4 bases for J; bases not matched to a gene: 10. CDR3 DNA sequence: TGTGCCTGGCTAGGGACTAGCGGGAGTGTTAGTTACGAGCAGTACTTC. Translation: CAWLGTSGSVSYEQYF.

This clone was detected only once. This chain uses TRBV11-3 with TRBJ2-3; the match to TRBD1 covers 9 bases. Germline-derived CDR1 and CDR2 are SGHNT and YENEEA. The CDR3 has 15 amino acids. The J segment lost 9 bases and the V segment lost 2 bases, leaving 9 bases of the junction unmatched. The CDR3 sequence is CASSLRTGGAGTQYF. The CDR3 bases are TGTGCCAGCAGCTTAAGAACAGGGGGCGCAGGGACGCAGTATTTT.

This clone was picked up one time. The J gene is TRBJ2-1, the V gene TRBV28; 9 nucleotides agree with TRBD2. The germline V gene encodes CDR1 MDHEN and CDR2 SYDVKM. This CDR3 comprises 15 residues. V dropped 2 bases and J dropped 6; count of bases not matched to a gene: 5. CDR3 in amino acids: CASSLAGGRINEQFF. The CDR3, as DNA: TGTGCCAGCAGTTTAGCGGGAGGGCGAATCAATGAGCAGTTCTTC.